This T cell receptor (beta chain) was identified during a study of cytomegalovirus exposure and HLA in healthy donors. Concerning this clone itself: The antigen is not known.

General observations from the study: Reports described diagnosis of cytomegalovirus status by the classifier as highly specific and sensitive. The tendency of first-cohort TCR clusters to co-occur in the 95 to 150 validation repertoires was the finding of a later analysis.

TCRdb's copy holds only in-frame clones and misses some; the assay was immunoSEQ multiplex PCR. Among some 250,000 clones, around 91% were seen once, and the ten largest hold 0.35% to 0.45%. CDR1 and CDR2 (germline): SEHNR, FQNEAQ (reference sequence). The ends were cut back, 0 bases at V and 6 bases at J, with 12 bases in the middle. The CDR3 has 14 amino acids. The rearrangement links TRBV7-9 to TRBJ2-7; TRBD2 is a possible D gene (5 bases). The sequence derives from a young woman in good health and CMV-seronegative. Sequencing input: PBMCs. CDR3 sequence: CASSLAASSGEQYF. CDR3 sequence (DNA): TGTGCCAGCAGCTTAGCCGCTAGCTCGGGCGAGCAGTACTTC.